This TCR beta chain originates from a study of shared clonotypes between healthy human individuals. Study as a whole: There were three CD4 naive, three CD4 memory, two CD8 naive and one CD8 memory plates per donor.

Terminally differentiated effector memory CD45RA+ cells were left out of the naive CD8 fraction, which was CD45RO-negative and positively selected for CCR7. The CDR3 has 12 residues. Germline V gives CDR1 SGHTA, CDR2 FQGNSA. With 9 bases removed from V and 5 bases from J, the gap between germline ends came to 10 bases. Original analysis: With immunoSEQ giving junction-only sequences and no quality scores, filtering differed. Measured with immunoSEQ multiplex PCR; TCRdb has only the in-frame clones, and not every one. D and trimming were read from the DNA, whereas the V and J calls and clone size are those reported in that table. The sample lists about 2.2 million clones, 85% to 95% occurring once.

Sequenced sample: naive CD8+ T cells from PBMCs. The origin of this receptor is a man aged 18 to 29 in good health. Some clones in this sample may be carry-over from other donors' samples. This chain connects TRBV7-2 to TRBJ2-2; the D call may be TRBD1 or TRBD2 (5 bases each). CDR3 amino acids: CASLGTTGELFF. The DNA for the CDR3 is TGTGCCAGTTTAGGGACGACCGGGGAGCTGTTTTTT.